The next 5 T cell receptor beta chains were all read from a single sample in a study of follicular helper T cells after annual influenza vaccination. Sample time point: 2015-2016 season, pre-vaccination. Produced via immunoSEQ multiplex PCR; TCRdb's table is partial and in-frame only. The sample has about 9,300 clones; roughly 90% are singletons. Sample: CXCR5+ CD38- circulating T follicular helper cells from blood, taken on the day of influenza vaccination. Subset here: circulating Tfh, non-naive CD4+CXCR5+PD-1+ (ICOS+CD38+ or ICOS-CD38-). Receptors originate from an adult who received the influenza vaccine.

This chain connects TRBV5-4 to TRBJ2-4, with 7 bases lining up with TRBD2. Germline CDR1 and CDR2: SGHNT and YYREEE (reference sequence). With V trimmed by 4 bases and J by 2 bases, 3 bases remained unmatched. The CDR3 length is 14 residues. The CDR3 sequence is CASSRAGPKNIQYF. The DNA of the CDR3 is TGTGCCAGCAGCCGAGCGGGACCCAAAAACATTCAGTACTTC.

This clone has only a few counts. CDR3 coding DNA: TGTGCCAGCTCACTCGGCCGGGGGGAAGTACGAGCTTTCTTT. This translates into CASSLGRGEVRAFF. This chain connects TRBV18 to TRBJ1-1, with D possibly TRBD1 on 5 matching bases. The CDR3 is 14 amino acids. Per germline, CDR1 KGHSH and CDR2 LQKENI. Trimming removed 4 bases at V and 10 bases at J, with 19 bases between.

J is TRBJ2-2 and V is TRBV30, with 9 positions matching TRBD1. V shed 3 bases, J shed 4 bases, and the junction held 9 bases outside the gene matches. Per germline, CDR1 GTSNPN and CDR2 SVGIG (reference sequence). CDR3 length: 16 residues. CDR3 region: CAWRRPGQGSTGELFF. CDR3 DNA sequence: TGTGCCTGGAGGAGGCCGGGACAGGGCAGCACCGGGGAGCTGTTTTTT.

The V gene is TRBV7-3, the J gene TRBJ1-1; no clear D. Trimming took 4 bases from V and 4 from J, leaving 10 bases between them. CDR3 length equals 13 residues. In germline, CDR1 is SGHTA, CDR2 FQGTGA. CDR3 residues: CASSYLGGTEAFF. CDR3 nucleotide sequence: TGTGCCAGCAGCTATCTGGGTGGCACTGAAGCTTTCTTT.

This clone has just one count. The chain carries TRBV25-1 and TRBJ2-2; D tentatively reads TRBD1 or TRBD2 (5 bases each). V shed 3 bases and J shed 5 bases, with 16 bases lying between them. This CDR3 comprises 16 residues. Germline CDR1 reads MGHDK; CDR2 reads SYGVNS. The CDR3 nucleotides are TGTGCCAGCAGTGATATTTCGGGACGGATAACCGGGGAGCTGTTTTTT. It yields the protein CASSDISGRITGELFF.